Detailed here is one T cell receptor beta chain. Antigen specificity is unknown. The data originate from a study of post-analysis software for immune sequencing data. Findings of the study overall: Elevated frequency relative to controls characterized four to six TRBV segments in patients, TRBV5-6, TRBV5-1 and TRBV20-1 among them. Compared with controls, patients showed significantly lower normalized Chao1 diversity. By F measure, strong co-clustering occurred among samples prepared in the same batch.

Trimming stripped 2 bases from V and 3 bases from J, with 14 bases between. The V gene's germline CDR1 is MNHEY and CDR2 SVGEGT. The CDR3 has 15 amino acids. Included in the TCR beta cDNA libraries were unique molecular identifiers. In TCRdb, the PCR reads were re-called with MiXCR into one record per CDR3 protein. The sample contains hundreds of thousands of distinct CDR3 sequences, just under 30% of which appear only once. The chain is built from TRBV6-2 or TRBV6-3 and TRBJ2-7; D not resolved. The TCR comes from a girl under 18 with multiple sclerosis. Sequencing used blood. CDR3 amino acids: CASSYLKRGGYEQYF. CDR3 in DNA: TGTGCCAGCAGTTACCTTAAGCGTGGCGGCTACGAGCAGTACTTC.